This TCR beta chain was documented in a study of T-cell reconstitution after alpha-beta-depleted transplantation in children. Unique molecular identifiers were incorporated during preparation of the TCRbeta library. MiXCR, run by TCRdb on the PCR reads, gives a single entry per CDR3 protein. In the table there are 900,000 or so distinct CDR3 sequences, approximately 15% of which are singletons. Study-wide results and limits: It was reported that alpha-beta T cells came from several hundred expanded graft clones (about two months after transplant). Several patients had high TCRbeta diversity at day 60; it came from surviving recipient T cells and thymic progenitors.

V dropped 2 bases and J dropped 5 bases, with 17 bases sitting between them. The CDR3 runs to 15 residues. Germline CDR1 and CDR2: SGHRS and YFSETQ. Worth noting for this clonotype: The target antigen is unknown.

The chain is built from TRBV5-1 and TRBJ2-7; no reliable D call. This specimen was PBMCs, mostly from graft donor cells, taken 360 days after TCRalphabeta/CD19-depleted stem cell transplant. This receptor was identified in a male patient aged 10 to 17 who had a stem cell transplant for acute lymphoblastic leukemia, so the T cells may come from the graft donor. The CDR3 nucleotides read TGCGCCAGCAGCTTCCGTGACCTAGGGATTAACGAGCAGTACTTC. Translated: CASSFRDLGINEQYF.